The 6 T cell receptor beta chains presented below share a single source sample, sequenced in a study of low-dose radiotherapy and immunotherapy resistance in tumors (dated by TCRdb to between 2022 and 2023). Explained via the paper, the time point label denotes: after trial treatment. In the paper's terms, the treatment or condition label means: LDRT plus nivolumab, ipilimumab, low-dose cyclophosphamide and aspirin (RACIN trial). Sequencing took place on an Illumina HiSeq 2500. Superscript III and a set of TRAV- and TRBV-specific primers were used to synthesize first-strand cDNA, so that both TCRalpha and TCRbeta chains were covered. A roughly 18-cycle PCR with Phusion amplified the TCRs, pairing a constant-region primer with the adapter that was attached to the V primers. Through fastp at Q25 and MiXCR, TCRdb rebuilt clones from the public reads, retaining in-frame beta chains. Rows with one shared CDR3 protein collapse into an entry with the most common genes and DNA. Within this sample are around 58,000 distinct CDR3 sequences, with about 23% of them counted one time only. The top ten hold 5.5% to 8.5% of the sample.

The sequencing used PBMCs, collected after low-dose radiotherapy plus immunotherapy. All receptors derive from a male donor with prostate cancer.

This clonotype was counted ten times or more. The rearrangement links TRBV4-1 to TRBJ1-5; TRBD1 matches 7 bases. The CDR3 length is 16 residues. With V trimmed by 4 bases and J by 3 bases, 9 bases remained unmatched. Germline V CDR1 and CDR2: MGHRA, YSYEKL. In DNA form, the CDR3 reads TGCGCCAGCAGCCCGGAAGGGACAGCCTTCAATCAGCCCCAGCATTTT. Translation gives CASSPEGTAFNQPQHF.

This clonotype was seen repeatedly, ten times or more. For the CDR3, the DNA is TGTGCCAGCAGCCAACTTAAAGCGGTCCGACAAGAGACCCAGTACTTC. Translated, it gives CASSQLKAVRQETQYF. V is TRBV16 and J is TRBJ2-5; possible D gene TRBD2, 5 bases. In germline, CDR1 is KGHSY, CDR2 FQNENV. The CDR3 has 16 amino acids. Trimming removed 2 bases from V and 2 bases from J, with 15 bases in between.

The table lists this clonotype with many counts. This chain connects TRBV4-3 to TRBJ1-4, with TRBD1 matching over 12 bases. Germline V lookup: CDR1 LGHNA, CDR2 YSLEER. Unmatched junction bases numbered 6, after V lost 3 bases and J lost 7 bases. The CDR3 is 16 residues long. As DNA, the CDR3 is TGCGCCAGCAGCCATGTCCCGGGACAGGGGGCTGAAAAACTGTTTTTT. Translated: CASSHVPGQGAEKLFF.

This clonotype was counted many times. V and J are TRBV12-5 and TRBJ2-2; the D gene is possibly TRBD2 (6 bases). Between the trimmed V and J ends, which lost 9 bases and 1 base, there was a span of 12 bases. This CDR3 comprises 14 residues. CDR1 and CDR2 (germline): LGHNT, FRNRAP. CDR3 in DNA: TGTGCTAGCTCGGGACTTCTGAACACCGGGGAGCTGTTTTTT. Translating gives CASSGLLNTGELFF.

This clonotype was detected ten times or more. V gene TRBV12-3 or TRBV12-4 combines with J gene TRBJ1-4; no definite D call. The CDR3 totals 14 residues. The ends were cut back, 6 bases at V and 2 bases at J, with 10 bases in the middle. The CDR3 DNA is TGTGCCAGCAGCACCTTCCCGACTAATGAAAAACTGTTTTTT. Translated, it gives CASSTFPTNEKLFF.

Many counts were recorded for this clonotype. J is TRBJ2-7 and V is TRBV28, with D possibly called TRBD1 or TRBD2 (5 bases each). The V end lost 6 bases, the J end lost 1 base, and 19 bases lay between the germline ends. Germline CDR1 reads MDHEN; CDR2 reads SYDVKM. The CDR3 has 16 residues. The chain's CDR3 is CASRTRNRDGSYEQYF. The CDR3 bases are TGTGCCAGCAGGACAAGGAACCGGGACGGATCCTACGAGCAGTACTTC.